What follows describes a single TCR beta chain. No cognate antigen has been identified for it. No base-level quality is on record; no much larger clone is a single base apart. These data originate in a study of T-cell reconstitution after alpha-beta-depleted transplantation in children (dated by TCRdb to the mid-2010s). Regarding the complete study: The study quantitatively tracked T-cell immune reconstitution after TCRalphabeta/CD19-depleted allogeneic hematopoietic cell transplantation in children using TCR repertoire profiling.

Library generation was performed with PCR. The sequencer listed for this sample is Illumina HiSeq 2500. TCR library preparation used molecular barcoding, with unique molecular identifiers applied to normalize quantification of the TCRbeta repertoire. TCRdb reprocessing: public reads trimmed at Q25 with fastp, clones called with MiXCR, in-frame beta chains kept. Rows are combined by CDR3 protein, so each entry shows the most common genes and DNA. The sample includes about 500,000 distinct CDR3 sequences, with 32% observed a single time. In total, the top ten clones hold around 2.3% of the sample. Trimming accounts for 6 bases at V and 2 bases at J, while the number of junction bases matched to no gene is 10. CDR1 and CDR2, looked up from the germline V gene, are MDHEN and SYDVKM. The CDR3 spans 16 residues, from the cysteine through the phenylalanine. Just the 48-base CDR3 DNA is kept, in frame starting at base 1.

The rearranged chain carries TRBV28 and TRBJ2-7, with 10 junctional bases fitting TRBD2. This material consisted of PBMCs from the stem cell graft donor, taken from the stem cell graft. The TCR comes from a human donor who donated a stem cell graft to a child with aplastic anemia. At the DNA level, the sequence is TGTGCCAGCAGAGAACTAGCGGGACTCCCCCCCTACGAGCAGTACTTC. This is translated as CASRELAGLPPYEQYF.